Below, one T cell receptor beta chain is given with its context. The target antigen is unknown. The data stem from a study of T cell responses to AZD1222 COVID-19 vaccine. Overall study results and limits: Within unmutated variant regions lay the reported targets of nearly half of spike-specific TCRs. Increased Spike-specific TCR breadth and depth were observed after two AZD1222 doses. Mostly white British, mostly female donors; authors suggested clonal diversity may be underestimated. Baseline antibody screening turned up just 6 or 7 seropositive AZD1222 recipients.

The CDR3 spans 15 residues. CDR1 is MNHEY and CDR2 is SVGAGI in the germline V gene. Trimming removed 6 bases at V and 1 base at J, with 14 bases between. Data came from immunoSEQ multiplex PCR; TCRdb stores just in-frame clones and leaves some out. The sample shows around 150,000 clones, roughly nine tenths of them seen only once. The TCR was taken from an adult who received the AZD1222 COVID-19 vaccine. The sample consisted of peripheral blood, taken 28 days after the second AZD1222 dose. This chain uses TRBV6-5 with TRBJ2-3; a weak D match, TRBD1 (8 bases). CDR3 sequence: CASSPGGQGTDTQYF. The CDR3 bases are TGTGCCAGCAGCCCGGGGGGACAGGGCACAGATACGCAGTATTTT.